This T cell receptor (beta chain) is from a study of regulatory T cells in long-lasting Graves disease. Construction of the TCR beta libraries employed iRepertoire HTBI primers in conjunction with Arm-PCR of CDR3 regions. MiXCR, run by TCRdb on the multiplex PCR reads, gives a single entry per CDR3 protein. The table shows hundreds of thousands of distinct CDR3 sequences, with 16% occurring only once. This clonotype was seen at least ten times. Time point meaning: newly diagnosed GD, antithyroid drugs for less than 3 months. Following extraction of RNA from PBMCs, that RNA was used to make the TCR library. Trimming shortened V by 2 bases and J by 4 bases, and 12 bases separated the two germline ends. This CDR3 contains 14 residues. CDR1 and CDR2 from the germline V gene are LGHDT and YNNKEL (reference sequence). These records were also assigned to another study, of T cells in Graves' hyperthyroidism and ophthalmopathy. That paper notes: TCR CDR3 underwent first-round RT-PCR with the HTBI primer set.

This sample comprised peripheral blood mononuclear cells (PBMCs), obtained at new diagnosis, from a patient treated with antithyroid drugs. The V gene is TRBV3-1, the J gene TRBJ2-7; perhaps TRBD2 as D (7 bases). The clonotype originates from a middle-aged man with Graves disease. CDR3 loop: CASSQRGATYEQYF. The CDR3, as DNA: TGTGCCAGCAGCCAACGGGGGGCGACGTACGAGCAGTACTTC.